The clone carrying this T cell receptor beta chain was seen a single time. Authors' data handling: Nucleated cell number was recorded as an estimate derived from reference gene primer amplification. The method was immunoSEQ multiplex PCR; TCRdb's version includes in-frame clones alone and lacks a portion of them. D and trimming were read from the DNA, whereas the V and J calls and clone size are those reported in that table. This table has approximately 170,000 clones, roughly nine tenths appearing once. The sample belongs to a study of blood T cell repertoires in COVID-19. As for the study in general: The samples span acute and convalescent COVID-19 from the United States, Italy and Spain. PBMCs, B-cell-depleted T cells, or T cells provided the cDNA or gDNA that made up the material.

The V end lost 4 bases, the J end lost 5 bases, and 9 bases lay between the germline ends. Germline V gene lookup returns CDR1 SNHLY and CDR2 FYNNEI. This CDR3 contains 13 residues. The rearrangement joins TRBV2 to TRBJ1-3; D perhaps matches TRBD1 (5 bases). Material: peripheral blood. The receptor was isolated from a man aged 65-85 years with acute or convalescent COVID-19. CDR3 nucleotide sequence: TGTGCCAGCAGTGTAGACAGCCGAAACACCATATATTTT. Its translation is CASSVDSRNTIYF.